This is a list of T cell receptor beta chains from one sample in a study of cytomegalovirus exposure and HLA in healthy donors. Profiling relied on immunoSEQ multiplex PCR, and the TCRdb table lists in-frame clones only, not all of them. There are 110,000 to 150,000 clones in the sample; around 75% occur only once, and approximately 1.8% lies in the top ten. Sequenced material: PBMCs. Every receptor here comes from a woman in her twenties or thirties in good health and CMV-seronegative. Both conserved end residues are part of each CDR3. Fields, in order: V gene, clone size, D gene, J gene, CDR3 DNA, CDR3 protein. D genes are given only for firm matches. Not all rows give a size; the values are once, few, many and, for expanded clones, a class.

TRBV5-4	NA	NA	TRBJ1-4	TGTGCCAGCAGCCTCCTTAGCGCTGGTTCGGCCAATGAAAAACTGTTTTTT	CASSLLSAGSANEKLFF
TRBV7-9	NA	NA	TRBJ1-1	TGTGCCAGCAGCGAACTAGGGACACTGATGAACACTGAAGCTTTCTTT	CASSELGTLMNTEAFF
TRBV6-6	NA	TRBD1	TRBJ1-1	TGTGCCAGCAGTTACTTGGCAGGGGGCACTGAAGCTTTCTTT	CASSYLAGGTEAFF
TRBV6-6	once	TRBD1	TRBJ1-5	TGTGCCAGCACCCAGGGGACAGAGCTAAATCAGCCCCAGCATTTT	CASTQGTELNQPQHF
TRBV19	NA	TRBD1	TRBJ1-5	TGTGCCAGTAGTACCCAACCTCAAGACAGGGGGCGAAGGCAGCCCCAGCATTTT	CASSTQPQDRGRRQPQHF
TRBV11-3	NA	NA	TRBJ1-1	TGTGCCAGCAGTCTCCAGGGGAACACTGAAGCTTTCTTT	CASSLQGNTEAFF
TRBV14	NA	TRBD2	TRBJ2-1	TGTGCCAGCAGCCAAGCCGGGACTAACTACAATGAGCAGTTCTTC	CASSQAGTNYNEQFF
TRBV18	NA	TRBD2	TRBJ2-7	TGTGCCAGCTCACCAACTAGCGGGAGTGGCGAGCAGTACTTC	CASSPTSGSGEQYF
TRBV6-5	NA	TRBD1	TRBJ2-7	TGTGCCAGCAGTCGAGACAGGGGAATCTACGAGCAGTACTTC	CASSRDRGIYEQYF
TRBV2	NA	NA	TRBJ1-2	TGTGCCAGCAGTGAAGCGGCGGGAGGTGTCGGCTACACCTTC	CASSEAAGGVGYTF
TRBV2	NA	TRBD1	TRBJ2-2	TGTGCCAGCAGAAGTGACAGGGTAGCAACCGGGGAGCTGTTTTTT	CASRSDRVATGELFF
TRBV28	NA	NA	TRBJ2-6	TGTGCCAGCAGTGGGAGCGGGCGGCTCGGGGCCAACGTCCTGACTTTC	CASSGSGRLGANVLTF
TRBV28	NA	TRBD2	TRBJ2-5	TGTGCCAGCAGTTCCCTAGCGGGGACCCAAGAGACCCAGTACTTC	CASSSLAGTQETQYF
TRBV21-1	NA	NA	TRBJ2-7	TGTGCCAGCAGCAACGGGACAGCCTCCTACGAGCAGTACTTC	CASSNGTASYEQYF
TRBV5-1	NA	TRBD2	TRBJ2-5	TGCGCCAGCAGCTTGACTAGCGGGAGTGAGACCCAGTACTTC	CASSLTSGSETQYF
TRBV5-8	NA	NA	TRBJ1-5	TGTGCCAGCAGCCCCGGGGGGCGACTCGATCAGCCCCAGCATTTT	CASSPGGRLDQPQHF
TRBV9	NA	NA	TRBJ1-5	TGTGCCAGCAGCGGCGGACTCCAAGGGGGGCCCCAGCATTTT	CASSGGLQGGPQHF
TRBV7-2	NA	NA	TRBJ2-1	TGTGCCAGCCGCCGGACAGACCCTTCGAGTCCCTACAATGAGCAGTTCTTC	CASRRTDPSSPYNEQFF
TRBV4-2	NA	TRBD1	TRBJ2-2	TGTGCCAGCAGCCTTGCGACAGGGACGAACACCGGGGAGCTGTTTTTT	CASSLATGTNTGELFF
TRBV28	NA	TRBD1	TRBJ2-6	TGTGCCAGCATGTCCGGACAGGTTGCCTCTGGGGCCAACGTCCTGACTTTC	CASMSGQVASGANVLTF
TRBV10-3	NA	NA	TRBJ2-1	TGTGCCATCACGGGTGGACTCGATGAGCAGTTCTTC	CAITGGLDEQFF
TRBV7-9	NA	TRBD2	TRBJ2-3	TGTGCCAGCAGCTTTACTAGCGGGGGGGTCTCAGGCACAGATACGCAGTATTTT	CASSFTSGGVSGTDTQYF
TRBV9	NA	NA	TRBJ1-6	TGTGCCAGCAGCCCCGAACAGGGTTGGGATAATTCACCCCTCCACTTT	CASSPEQGWDNSPLHF
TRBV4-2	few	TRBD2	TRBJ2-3	TGTGCCAGCAGCCAGGTCGAAGAGTCAGCGGGAGCGTTCTATACGCAGTATTTT	CASSQVEESAGAFYTQYF
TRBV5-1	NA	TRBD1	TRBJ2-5	TGCGCCAGCAGCTTGCGGGCGACAGGGGGCCAAGAGACCCAGTACTTC	CASSLRATGGQETQYF
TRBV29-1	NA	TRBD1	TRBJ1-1	TGCAGCGCCCTCGATGACAGGGGGCGAACTGAAGCTTTCTTT	CSALDDRGRTEAFF